The 32 T cell receptor beta chains below all came from one sample that was sequenced in a study of T cell repertoires in ileal Crohn's disease. Using immunoSEQ multiplex PCR, the repertoire was profiled, and TCRdb retains in-frame clones only, with some absent. The table has some 16,000 clones, 80% to 95% seen once; the top ten hold 6.5% to 7.5%. Time point defined: inflamed ileum from the surgical specimen. Sequenced sample: ileal tissue. Receptors originate from an adult with Crohn's disease.

The chain has TRBV7-6 and TRBJ2-3, with TRBD2 matching over 13 bases. CDR1 is SGHVS, CDR2 FNYEAQ, per germline. The CDR3 extends over 18 amino acids. The junction had 8 bases not matched to a gene; V was cut back by 5 bases and J by 0 bases. CDR3 in amino acids: CASSPGLAGAMSTDTQYF. The CDR3, as DNA: TGTGCCAGCAGCCCCGGACTAGCGGGGGCCATGAGCACAGATACGCAGTATTTT.

The chain couples TRBV10-2 to TRBJ2-7; 11 bases are shared with TRBD2. In germline, CDR1 is WSHSY, CDR2 SAAADI. V lost 7 bases and J lost 2; bases outside the gene matches: 4. The CDR3 totals 14 residues. The CDR3 protein is CASTISGGAYEQYF. The CDR3, as DNA: TGCGCCAGCACGATTAGCGGGGGGGCCTACGAGCAGTACTTC.

The chain combines TRBV5-1 with TRBJ1-2; D is ambiguous. Germline V gene sequence: CDR1 SGHRS, CDR2 YFSETQ. V lost 0 bases and J 2 bases, leaving 11 bases between the germline ends. The CDR3 is 15 amino acids. CDR3: CASSLVGPVNYGYTF. The CDR3 region has the DNA TGCGCCAGCAGCTTGGTAGGACCAGTCAACTATGGCTACACCTTC.

The CDR3 bases are TGTGCCAGCAGCCGGGGCGGAGGGGGTACGTTTCTTGAAAAACTGTTTTTT. Translated: CASSRGGGGTFLEKLFF. The genes are TRBV4-2 and TRBJ1-4, with D maybe TRBD1 (6 bases). CDR3 length equals 17 residues. V lost 4 bases, J lost 7 bases, and 22 bases lay in between. The germline CDR1 and CDR2 sequences are LGHNA and YNFKEQ.

The gene calls are TRBV30 and TRBJ1-4; D remains ambiguous. This CDR3 contains 12 residues. V dropped 0 bases and J dropped 7 bases, with 6 bases sitting between them. From germline, CDR1 is GTSNPN and CDR2 SVGIG (reference sequence). CDR3 DNA sequence: TGTGCCTGGAGTGTCTTTGGTGAAAAACTGTTTTTT. Encoded protein: CAWSVFGEKLFF.

This sequence joins TRBV5-1 and TRBJ1-1; D might be TRBD1 (5 bases). CDR3 length: 15 amino acids. The germline V and J ends were trimmed by 0 bases and 2 bases, with 11 bases remaining between them. CDR1 SGHRS and CDR2 YFSETQ come from the germline V gene. For the CDR3, the DNA is TGCGCCAGCAGCTTGGCTGGGGGGAGAAACACTGAAGCTTTCTTT. Amino acids: CASSLAGGRNTEAFF.

This sequence joins TRBV7-2 and TRBJ1-1; 10 positions agree with TRBD1. There are 15 residues in the CDR3. The germline CDR1 and CDR2 sequences are SGHTA and FQGNSA. With 2 bases clipped from V and 4 bases from J, the junction kept 4 bases outside the gene matches. CDR3 coding DNA: TGTGCCAGCAGCTTACGGGGACAGGGGACCACTGAAGCTTTCTTT. It specifies CASSLRGQGTTEAFF.

This clone has only one observation. The chain recombines TRBV4-1 with TRBJ1-2; D gene uncertain. The V gene's germline CDR1 is MGHRA and CDR2 YSYEKL. This CDR3 is 14 amino acids long. V gave up 2 bases and J gave up 2 bases, with 9 bases separating them. Written as DNA, the CDR3 is TGCGCCAGCAGCCAAAAACGAAGCAACTATGGCTACACCTTC. This gives the protein CASSQKRSNYGYTF.

The chain recombines TRBV7-2 with TRBJ2-5; 13 bases agree with TRBD2. The CDR3 is 16 amino acids. Germline-derived CDR1 and CDR2 are SGHTA and FQGNSA. J gave up 4 bases and V 6 bases, and 8 bases lay outside the gene matches. CDR3 nucleotides: TGTGCCAGCAGACCCACTAGCGGGGGGGGGCGAGAGACCCAGTACTTC. As protein: CASRPTSGGGRETQYF.

CDR3 region: CASSPNLQGASGGNTIYF. The CDR3 coding sequence is TGTGCCAGCTCACCAAACCTCCAGGGGGCGTCTGGTGGAAACACCATATATTTT. V gene TRBV18 combines with J gene TRBJ1-3; 8 positions agree with TRBD1. The V segment lost 2 bases and the J segment 3 bases; nucleotides outside the gene matches: 12. The CDR3 is 18 amino acids. The V gene's germline CDR1 is KGHSH and CDR2 LQKENI.

J is TRBJ2-7 and V is TRBV11-1, with D maybe TRBD1 (6 bases). The CDR3 length is 15 residues. V was trimmed by 1 base and J by 2 bases, leaving 12 bases between them. Germline CDR1 is SGHAT and CDR2 is FQDESV (reference sequence). The CDR3 sequence is CASSLGGPGTYEQYF. As DNA, the CDR3 is TGTGCCAGCAGCTTAGGGGGGCCAGGGACCTACGAGCAGTACTTC.

The sample holds one count of this clone. The chain joins TRBV5-6 to TRBJ1-1, with D possibly being TRBD1 (5 bases). CDR3 length: 15 amino acids. V was shortened by 4 bases and J by 1 base, with 14 bases between the two germline ends. CDR1 is SGHDT and CDR2 is YYEEEE in the germline V gene. The CDR3 sequence is CASSPTGRPNTEAFF. The CDR3 coding sequence is TGTGCCAGCAGCCCTACGGGACGGCCGAACACTGAAGCTTTCTTT.

The V and J genes are TRBV5-1 and TRBJ1-4, with D tentatively TRBD1 (5 bases). Germline-derived CDR1 and CDR2 are SGHRS and YFSETQ. V lost 1 base and J lost 0, with 10 bases in between. The CDR3 is 16 residues long. Here the CDR3 reads CASSLREQATNEKLFF. In DNA, the CDR3 is TGCGCCAGCAGCTTGAGGGAACAGGCAACTAATGAAAAACTGTTTTTT.

This chain links TRBV18 with TRBJ2-7; TRBD1 matches 7 bases. The V gene end was trimmed by 3 bases and the J gene end by 2 bases; junction bases not matched to a gene: 4. Germline values: CDR1 KGHSH, CDR2 LQKENI. The CDR3 loop spans 14 amino acids. CDR3: CASSPSQGAYEQYF. The CDR3 DNA follows: TGTGCCAGCTCACCCTCGCAGGGGGCCTACGAGCAGTACTTC.

The rearrangement uses TRBV11-1 and TRBJ2-7; 7 nucleotides agree with TRBD1. The V segment lost 5 bases and the J segment 2 bases; nucleotides outside the gene matches: 9. The CDR3 has 15 amino acids. Germline V gene data show CDR1 as SGHAT and CDR2 as FQDESV (reference sequence). DNA of the CDR3: TGTGCCAGCAGCGGGGGACAGAAAAGCGCCTACGAGCAGTACTTC. Its translation: CASSGGQKSAYEQYF.

The rearrangement links TRBV5-6 to TRBJ1-2; D is ambiguous. Trimming shortened V by 0 bases and J by 8 bases, and 8 bases separated the two germline ends. CDR1 and CDR2 (germline): SGHDT, YYEEEE. This CDR3 contains 12 residues. DNA for the CDR3: TGTGCCAGCAGCTTGGAAAGGATCGGCTACACCTTC. Encoded protein: CASSLERIGYTF.

The V call is TRBV6-4, the J call TRBJ2-4; possibly TRBD1 for D (5 bases). Deletions cut 5 bases from V and 0 bases from J, with 8 bases between. The CDR3 has 14 amino acids. Germline V gene data show CDR1 as MRHNA and CDR2 as SNTAGT. The DNA of the CDR3 is TGTGCCAGCAGTTTCAGGGTAGCCAAAAACATTCAGTACTTC. Protein: CASSFRVAKNIQYF.

The chain carries TRBV10-1 and TRBJ1-1; tentatively, D is TRBD1 (5 bases). The CDR3 extends over 13 amino acids. CDR1 is WNHNN, CDR2 SYGVQD, per germline (reference sequence). The V and J ends lost 6 bases and 5 bases respectively, with 13 bases between them. As DNA, the CDR3 is TGCGCCAGCAGCACGGGGGTGGGGACTGAAGCTTTCTTT. Its translation: CASSTGVGTEAFF.

CDR3 in amino acids: CASSPLRPDEQFF. The CDR3 nucleotides are TGTGCCAGCTCACCATTAAGGCCCGATGAGCAGTTCTTC. The J gene is TRBJ2-1, the V gene TRBV18; D gene uncertain. The V and J ends lost 2 bases and 8 bases respectively, with 10 bases between them. Germline V lookup: CDR1 KGHSH, CDR2 LQKENI. The CDR3 is 13 residues long.

The CDR3 reads CASSQEDTLNTGELFF. The CDR3 DNA is TGTGCCAGCAGCCAAGAGGACACCCTAAACACCGGGGAGCTGTTTTTT. J is TRBJ2-2 and V is TRBV14, with a tentative D call TRBD1 (5 bases). The CDR3 contains 16 residues. Trimming took off 0 bases at V and 2 bases at J, with 10 bases between the two ends. Germline CDR1 SGHDN, CDR2 FVKESK.

The chain couples TRBV14 to TRBJ1-3; tentatively, D is TRBD1 (6 bases). V was trimmed by 2 bases and J by 4 bases, leaving 15 bases between them. Germline CDR1 and CDR2: SGHDN and FVKESK. CDR3 size: 16 residues. CDR3 nucleotides: TGTGCCAGCAGCCAATTGCCGATTGGGACAGGAAACACCATATATTTT. Translating gives CASSQLPIGTGNTIYF.

The chain combines TRBV28 with TRBJ2-6; D not resolved. From germline, CDR1 is MDHEN and CDR2 SYDVKM. The V end was cut by 6 bases, the J end by 1 base, with 7 bases between. This CDR3 is built from 14 residues. DNA of the CDR3: TGTGCCAGCAGCATCTCATCTGGGGCCAACGTCCTGACTTTC. It translates to CASSISSGANVLTF.

This chain joins TRBV7-9 and TRBJ2-2, with 9 nucleotides matching TRBD2. This CDR3 has 15 amino acids. The junction had 11 bases not matched to a gene; V was cut back by 11 bases and J by 4 bases. Germline lookup yields CDR1 SEHNR and CDR2 FQNEAQ (reference sequence). The CDR3 DNA reads as TGTGCCGTAAAGCGGGGGGCCTATGGCACCGGGGAGCTGTTTTTT. Protein sequence: CAVKRGAYGTGELFF.

The V gene is TRBV6-5, the J gene TRBJ2-7; 7 bases line up with TRBD1. Germline lookup yields CDR1 MNHEY and CDR2 SVGAGI. The ends lost 3 bases at V and 2 bases at J; junction bases unmatched: 7. This CDR3 comprises 15 residues. Here the CDR3 DNA reads TGTGCCAGCAGTTATAGGGGGCAGGGCCCCTACGAGCAGTACTTC. As protein: CASSYRGQGPYEQYF.

The chain employs TRBV5-1 and TRBJ2-1; D is perhaps TRBD1 (6 bases). Between the trimmed V and J ends, which lost 0 bases and 5 bases, there was a span of 9 bases. From germline, CDR1 is SGHRS and CDR2 YFSETQ. The CDR3 extends over 14 amino acids. CDR3 residues: CASSLDAGDNEQFF. CDR3 DNA: TGCGCCAGCAGCTTGGATGCAGGGGACAATGAGCAGTTCTTC.

The J gene is TRBJ1-1, the V gene TRBV27, with D possibly TRBD1 on 5 matching bases. The CDR3 contains 16 residues. V was clipped by 7 bases and J by 4 bases, with 22 bases between them. Germline CDR1 is MNHEY and CDR2 is SMNVEV (reference sequence). The CDR3 bases are TGTGCCAGCACCCTTAGGGGTAAAGGGAGAGTCACTGAAGCTTTCTTT. The encoded protein is CASTLRGKGRVTEAFF.

This clone was recorded only once. The chain combines TRBV7-2 with TRBJ1-5, with unresolved D. CDR1 is SGHTA, CDR2 FQGNSA, per germline. This CDR3 is 13 amino acids long. The V gene lost 5 bases and the J gene lost 7 bases, with 12 bases spanning the gap. This CDR3 is CASSAGEGQPQHF. The DNA for the CDR3 is TGTGCCAGCAGCGCCGGGGAGGGACAGCCCCAGCATTTT.

This chain uses TRBV5-6 with TRBJ1-5, with 9 bases lining up with TRBD1. V was pared by 2 bases and J by 2 bases, with 5 bases of the junction left unmatched. The CDR3 consists of 16 residues. Germline V gives CDR1 SGHDT, CDR2 YYEEEE. The CDR3, as DNA: TGTGCCAGCAGCTTTAAAGGGGACAGGGGCAATCAGCCCCAGCATTTT. Protein sequence: CASSFKGDRGNQPQHF.

The chain carries TRBV2 and TRBJ2-3; D is uncertain. CDR1 is SNHLY, CDR2 FYNNEI, per germline. The V gene lost 7 bases and the J gene lost 3 bases, with 14 bases spanning the gap. The CDR3 has 14 amino acids. CDR3 sequence (DNA): TGTGCCAGCACCCAGGAGTATAATACAGATACGCAGTATTTT. This codes for CASTQEYNTDTQYF. Complete variable domain (other parts from reference TRBV2 and TRBJ2-3): EPEVTQTPSHQVTQMGQEVILRCVPISNHLYFYWYRQILGQKVEFLVSFYNNEISEKSEIFDDQFSVERPDGSNFTLKIRSTKLEDSAMYFCASTQEYNTDTQYFGPGTRLTVL.

This clone appeared a single time. J is TRBJ1-5 and V is TRBV2; D is uncertain. Deletions cut 5 bases from V and 3 bases from J, with 8 bases between. There are 13 residues in the CDR3. CDR1 is SNHLY, CDR2 FYNNEI, per germline. The CDR3 spells CASSSQFNQPQHF. The CDR3 DNA is TGTGCCAGCAGTTCACAGTTCAATCAGCCCCAGCATTTT.

The chain combines TRBV6-1 with TRBJ2-7; D not resolved. Germline V gene lookup returns CDR1 MNHNS and CDR2 SASEGT. Trimming cost V 5 bases and J 3 bases, with 11 bases left between them. The CDR3 runs to 13 residues. The CDR3 region has the DNA TGTGCCAGCAGTCCCACCTGGGGCTACGAGCAGTACTTC. Translation gives CASSPTWGYEQYF.

The chain recombines TRBV4-1 with TRBJ1-2; D is uncertain. Trimming shortened V by 0 bases and J by 2 bases, and 13 bases separated the two germline ends. The CDR3 runs 16 residues. Germline V CDR1 and CDR2: MGHRA, YSYEKL. The CDR3 region has the DNA TGCGCCAGCAGCCAAGAACCCCCCCCTGGAAACTATGGCTACACCTTC. Translated, it gives CASSQEPPPGNYGYTF.